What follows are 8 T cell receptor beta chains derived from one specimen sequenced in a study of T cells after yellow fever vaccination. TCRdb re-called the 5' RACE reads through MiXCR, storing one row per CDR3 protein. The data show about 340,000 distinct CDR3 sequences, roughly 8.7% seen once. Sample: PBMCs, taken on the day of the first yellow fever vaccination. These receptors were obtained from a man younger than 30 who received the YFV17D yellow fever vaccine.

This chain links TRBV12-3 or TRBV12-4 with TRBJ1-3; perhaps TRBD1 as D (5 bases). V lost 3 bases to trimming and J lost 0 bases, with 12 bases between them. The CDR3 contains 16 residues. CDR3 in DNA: TGTGCCAGCAGTTTTTACGGGACGCGCTCTGGAAACACCATATATTTT. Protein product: CASSFYGTRSGNTIYF.

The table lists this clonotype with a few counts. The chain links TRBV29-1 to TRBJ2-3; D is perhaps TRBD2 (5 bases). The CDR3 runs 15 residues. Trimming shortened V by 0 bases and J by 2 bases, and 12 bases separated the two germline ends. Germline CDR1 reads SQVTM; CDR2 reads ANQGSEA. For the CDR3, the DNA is TGCAGCGTTGAAGATCCGGGGAGAGCCACAGATACGCAGTATTTT. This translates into CSVEDPGRATDTQYF.

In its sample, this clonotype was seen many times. CDR3 amino acids: CASKVSGGNTGELFF. The DNA for the CDR3 is TGTGCCAGCAAAGTTAGCGGGGGGAACACCGGGGAGCTGTTTTTT. The genes are TRBV6-1 and TRBJ2-2, with TRBD2 identical over 9 bases. This CDR3 region has 15 residues. J was trimmed by 1 base and V by 7 bases; bases with no gene match: 4. Per germline, CDR1 MNHNS and CDR2 SASEGT.

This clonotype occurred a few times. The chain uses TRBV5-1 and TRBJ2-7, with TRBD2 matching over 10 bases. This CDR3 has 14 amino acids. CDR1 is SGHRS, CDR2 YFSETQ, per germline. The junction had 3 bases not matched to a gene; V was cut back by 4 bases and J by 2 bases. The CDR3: CASSRTSGTYEQYF. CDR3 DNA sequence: TGCGCCAGCAGCAGGACTAGCGGAACCTACGAGCAGTACTTC.

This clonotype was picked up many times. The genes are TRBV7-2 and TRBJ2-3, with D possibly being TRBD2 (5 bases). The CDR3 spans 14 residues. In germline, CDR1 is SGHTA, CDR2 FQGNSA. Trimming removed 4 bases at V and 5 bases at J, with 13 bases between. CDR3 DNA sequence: TGTGCCAGCAGCTCCCTGGGAGTGAGAGATACGCAGTATTTT. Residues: CASSSLGVRDTQYF.

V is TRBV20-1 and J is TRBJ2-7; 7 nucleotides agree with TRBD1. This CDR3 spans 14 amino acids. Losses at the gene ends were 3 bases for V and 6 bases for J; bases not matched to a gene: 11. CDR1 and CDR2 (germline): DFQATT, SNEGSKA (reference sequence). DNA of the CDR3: TGCAGTGCTAGGAGCGACAGGGTCGAGAGCGAGCAGTACGTC. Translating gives CSARSDRVESEQYV.

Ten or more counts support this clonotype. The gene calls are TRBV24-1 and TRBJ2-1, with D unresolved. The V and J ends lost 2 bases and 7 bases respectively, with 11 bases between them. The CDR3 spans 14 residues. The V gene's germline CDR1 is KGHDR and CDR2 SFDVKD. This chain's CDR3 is CATSDSDWANEQFF. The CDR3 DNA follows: TGTGCCACCAGTGATTCGGATTGGGCGAATGAGCAGTTCTTC.

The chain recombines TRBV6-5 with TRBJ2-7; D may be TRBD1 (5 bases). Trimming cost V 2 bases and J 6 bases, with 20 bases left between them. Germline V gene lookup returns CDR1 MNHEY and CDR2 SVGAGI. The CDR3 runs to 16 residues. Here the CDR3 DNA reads TGTGCCAGCAGTTACAACGCCCTCCAGGGAAGAGGCGAGCAGTACTTC. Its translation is CASSYNALQGRGEQYF.